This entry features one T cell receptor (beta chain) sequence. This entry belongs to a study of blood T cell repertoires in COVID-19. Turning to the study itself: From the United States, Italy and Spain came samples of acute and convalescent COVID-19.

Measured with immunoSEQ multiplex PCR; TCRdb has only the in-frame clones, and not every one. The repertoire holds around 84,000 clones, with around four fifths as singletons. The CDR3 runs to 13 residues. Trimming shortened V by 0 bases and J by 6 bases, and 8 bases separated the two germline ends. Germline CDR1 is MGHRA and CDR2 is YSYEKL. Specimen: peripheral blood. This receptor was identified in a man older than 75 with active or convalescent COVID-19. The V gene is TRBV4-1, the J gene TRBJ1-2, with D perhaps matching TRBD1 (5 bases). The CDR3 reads CASSQDIGDGYTF. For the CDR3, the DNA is TGCGCCAGCAGCCAAGATATAGGGGATGGCTACACCTTC.